The T cell receptor beta chain described here comes from a study of spatial heterogeneity in lung cancer (dated by TCRdb to the late 2010s). Some background on the complete study: More beta-chain than alpha-chain transcripts were consistently detected, likely reflecting higher beta-chain transcript abundance. In the raw uncorrected reads, each unique combination of TCR and UMI appeared on average more than ten times. TCR alpha and beta repertoires were quantitatively compared across multiple tumor regions, matched nontumor lung and blood in non-small cell lung cancer. Nonsynonymous mutation counts, determined by whole-exome sequencing of tumor tissue, were related to TCR repertoire features. At surgery, around 200 tumor regions, around 65 matched nontumor lung samples and 56 PBMC samples were TCR-sequenced for both alpha and beta chains.

Libraries were made using 5' RACE. Sequencing took place on a NextSeq 500. In the TCR library protocol, a unique molecular identifier was attached to each TCR cDNA molecule so that PCR and sequencing errors could be corrected. In the source study's methods: Decombinator tools were used for TCR identification, UMI-based error correction and CDR3 extraction. TCRs above a frequency of 2 per 1,000, corresponding to the top 1% of the tumor frequency distribution, were defined as expanded. Each repertoire was subsampled 100 times to 5,000 TCRs, after which Renyi diversity was computed with the R vegan package. CDR3 similarity networks were built from amino acid triplet string-kernel similarity, with CDR3s being connected when pairwise similarity was above 0.82. TCRdb reprocessed the public reads (quality trimming at Q25 with fastp, clone calling with MiXCR) and kept in-frame beta chains. Rows with one shared CDR3 protein collapse into an entry with the most common genes and DNA. TCRdb's processing, not the authors' own work, is the source of the V and J calls. The sample profile shows some 37,000 distinct CDR3 sequences; approximately 5.2% of them were found once. Under 30% of the sample goes to the ten largest clones.

In the paper's terms, the time point label means: sample taken at primary tumor resection. Whole RNA extracted from tumor and nontumor lung tissue, or from cryopreserved PBMC samples, was used for TCR sequencing without cell sorting. Donors were 70 or so patients with early-stage, untreated non-small cell lung cancer from the lung TRACERx cohort. Only patients for whom sufficient RNA was available from at least two tumor regions were selected for TCR sequencing. CDR1 SGHRS and CDR2 YFSETQ were looked up in the germline V gene. Spanning cysteine to phenylalanine, the CDR3 consists of 15 amino acids. The kept DNA is CDR3 alone, 45 bases in frame from the first base. Trimming takes 0 bases from V and 4 bases from J, and the germline ends sit 12 bases apart. This clonotype was detected ten times or more. Which antigen it targets is not known. Nothing much larger sits one base from this clone, and base qualities are not available.

Results the study describes overall, beyond this receptor: Ubiquitous expanded tumor TCRs were detected in blood more often at tumor resection than at routine follow-up. Additional single-cell paired TCR alpha and beta sequencing was considered necessary to confirm, at a functional level, the hypothesis that regional TCRs recognize regional mutations.

This chain joins TRBV5-1 to TRBJ2-3; the D gene could be TRBD1 or TRBD2, each one agreeing over 5 bases. The source of this sequence is a female donor with early-stage non-small cell lung cancer. The specimen was PBMCs, collected at surgery. The nucleotides are TGCGCCAGCAGCTTGGGAGGAAGAGGGGCAGATACGCAGTATTTT. Translated, this is CASSLGGRGADTQYF. Extended through the reference TRBV5-1 and TRBJ2-3 proteins, this CDR3 yields the full variable domain: KAGVTQTPRYLIKTRGQQVTLSCSPISGHRSVSWYQQTPGQGLQFLFEYFSETQRNKGNFPGRFSGRQFSNSRSEMNVSTLELGDSALYLCASSLGGRGADTQYFGPGTRLTVL.